These 18 T cell receptor beta chains share one sample of origin, sequenced in a study of blood T cells in healthy people across ages. Next came a second PCR, run for roughly 6 to 11 cycles, which used a sample-barcoded 5' primer along with a J-beta primer mix. TCRdb processed the 5' RACE reads anew with MiXCR; each CDR3 protein has one entry. Here the sample spans approximately 760,000 distinct CDR3 sequences, 20% to 25% being singletons. These data were likewise used in another study, on T cells of mothers and their children.

Sequenced: blood. Receptor source: a boy aged 5-17 years in good health.

This clonotype was detected only a few times. The chain is built from TRBV3-1 and TRBJ2-7; D not resolved. V lost 0 bases and J lost 5, with 8 bases in between. CDR3 length: 13 residues. Germline values: CDR1 LGHDT, CDR2 YNNKEL (reference sequence). CDR3 nucleotides: TGTGCCAGCAGCCAAGAAGGAGAGCACGAGCAGTACTTC. Protein sequence: CASSQEGEHEQYF.

The chain recombines TRBV6-6 with TRBJ2-7; D not certain. This CDR3 has 11 amino acids. Trimming pared 8 bases from V and 2 bases from J, leaving 7 bases between. Germline CDR1 and CDR2: MNHNY and SVGAGI (reference sequence). The CDR3 loop reads CASGLPYEQYF. CDR3 DNA sequence: TGTGCCAGCGGGTTACCCTACGAGCAGTACTTC.

This rearrangement joins TRBV6-5 to TRBJ2-5; D is uncertain. The J call may be incorrect, as the DNA end agrees better with TRBJ2-7. The CDR3 has 13 residues. The germline V gene has CDR1 MNHEY and CDR2 SVGAGI. The CDR3 spells CASSRTDGSEQYF. CDR3 sequence (DNA): TGTGCCAGCAGCAGGACGGATGGGTCCGAGCAGTACTTC.

This clonotype was counted a few times. CDR3 nucleotides: TGTGCCAGCAGCCGAGAGGTAGCGGGACTCAATGAGCAGTTCTTC. It codes for CASSREVAGLNEQFF. The gene calls are TRBV7-3 and TRBJ2-5, with 8 nucleotides matching TRBD2. TRBJ2-1 matches the DNA end more closely, so the J call is doubtful. The CDR3 sequence is 15 residues long. Germline values: CDR1 SGHTA, CDR2 FQGTGA.

The V and J genes are TRBV9 and TRBJ2-4; the D call may be TRBD1 or TRBD2 (6 bases each). Deletions cut 0 bases from V and 10 bases from J, with 8 bases between. The CDR3 is 12 amino acids. Germline V gives CDR1 SGDLS, CDR2 YYNGEE. The CDR3 spells CASSVVGGIQYF. CDR3 DNA sequence: TGTGCCAGCAGCGTAGTAGGGGGGATTCAGTACTTC.

In this sample, this clonotype turned up many times. The DNA of the CDR3 is TGTGCCAGCAGCGGATGGGACCCCGAGGACCAAGAGACCCAGTACTTC. Amino acid sequence: CASSGWDPEDQETQYF. The chain employs TRBV7-2 and TRBJ2-5; D possibly matches TRBD1 or TRBD2 (5 bases each). V lost 5 bases to trimming and J lost 0 bases, with 16 bases between them. Germline V lookup: CDR1 SGHTA, CDR2 FQGNSA. This CDR3 comprises 16 residues.

The chain is built from TRBV27 and TRBJ2-7; the D gene is possibly TRBD1 (6 bases). The CDR3 consists of 14 residues. Germline loops: CDR1 MNHEY, CDR2 SMNVEV (reference sequence). V was trimmed by 3 bases and J by 3 bases, leaving 12 bases between them. The CDR3 region is CASSFRSRGYEQYF. The CDR3 region has the DNA TGTGCCAGCAGTTTTCGAAGCAGGGGCTACGAGCAGTACTTC.

This clonotype has a count of ten or more. The CDR3 nucleotides are TGCGCCAGCAGCCAGGGCGGGGGGAGTTACAATGAGCAGTTCTTC. Its translation: CASSQGGGSYNEQFF. The chain links TRBV4-3 to TRBJ2-1, with 8 bases that match TRBD2. Trimming removed 3 bases from V and 4 bases from J; junction bases left unmatched: 5. In germline, CDR1 is LGHNA, CDR2 YSLEER. The CDR3 length is 15 residues.

J is TRBJ1-4 and V is TRBV4-1; D remains unclear. Trimming left V 1 base short and J 5 bases short, with 11 bases between. CDR1 is MGHRA and CDR2 is YSYEKL in the germline V gene. The CDR3 has 15 residues. The CDR3 coding sequence is TGCGCCAGCAGCCAAGTTGTGGTAGAGAATGAAAAACTGTTTTTT. Amino acid sequence: CASSQVVVENEKLFF.

The chain carries TRBV20-1 and TRBJ2-5; D possibly corresponds to TRBD1 (6 bases). The germline V gene encodes CDR1 DFQATT and CDR2 SNEGSKA (reference sequence). This CDR3 spans 14 amino acids. V shed 2 bases and J shed 5 bases, with 15 bases lying between them. CDR3 protein: CSARLTERGETQYF. For the CDR3, the DNA is TGCAGTGCTAGACTAACGGAAAGGGGGGAGACCCAGTACTTC.

This chain joins TRBV7-2 and TRBJ2-7, with D possibly TRBD2 on 5 matching bases. Germline CDR1 reads SGHTA; CDR2 reads FQGNSA. V lost 5 bases and J 5 bases, leaving 19 bases between the germline ends. The CDR3 is 15 residues long. DNA of the CDR3: TGTGCCAGCAGCCCCCCGGCTAGCAGGAGCGACGAGCAGTACTTC. Translating it yields CASSPPASRSDEQYF.

The chain's CDR3 is CASSLLGGSTDTQYF. CDR3 DNA: TGTGCCAGCAGCTTATTGGGCGGAAGCACAGATACGCAGTATTTT. This chain joins TRBV7-9 and TRBJ2-3, with unresolved D. This CDR3 spans 15 amino acids. Germline CDR1 SEHNR, CDR2 FQNEAQ (reference sequence). Trimming took 2 bases from V and 0 from J, leaving 9 bases between them.

The chain combines TRBV9 with TRBJ2-3, with 9 bases identical to TRBD2. V trimming: 2 bases; J trimming: 0 bases; junction bases outside the gene matches: 4. The CDR3 contains 16 residues. Germline V CDR1 and CDR2: SGDLS, YYNGEE. CDR3 in amino acids: CASSVAGGHSTDTQYF. The CDR3 nucleotides read TGTGCCAGCAGCGTTGCGGGGGGGCATAGCACAGATACGCAGTATTTT.

This clonotype was observed a few times. J is TRBJ1-2 and V is TRBV7-2; 8 bases map to TRBD1. From germline, CDR1 is SGHTA and CDR2 FQGNSA. The CDR3 spans 16 residues. Trimming cost V 5 bases and J 8 bases; bases outside gene matches: 16. The CDR3 DNA reads TGTGCCAGCAGCACGGGACAGGTCAATCCTTACCGAGGCTACACCTTC. Protein product: CASSTGQVNPYRGYTF.

A single count supports this clonotype. The V call is TRBV12-5, the J call TRBJ2-5, with D perhaps TRBD1 or TRBD2 (5 bases each). The J call could be wrong; TRBJ2-7 is a better fit for the DNA end. CDR3 length: 14 residues. Per the germline V gene, CDR1 is LGHNT and CDR2 is FRNRAP. CDR3 protein: CASGFRDASYEQYF. The CDR3 nucleotides are TGTGCTAGTGGTTTCAGGGACGCCTCCTACGAGCAGTACTTC.

This clonotype was seen a handful of times. Sequence at one end of the junction differs from germline and may be a read error. The DNA for the CDR3 is TGTGCCAGCCGCTTAAGTCTAGCGGAGCTTCAAGAGACCCAGTACTTC. It codes for CASRLSLAELQETQYF. The chain employs TRBV7-8 and TRBJ2-5; 7 bases map to TRBD2. The CDR3 runs to 16 residues. Germline CDR1 reads SGHVS; CDR2 reads FQNEAQ.

V and J are TRBV28 and TRBJ2-7; 12 nucleotides line up with TRBD1. The V segment lost 8 bases and the J segment 6 bases; nucleotides outside the gene matches: 11. The CDR3 runs to 15 residues. Per germline, CDR1 MDHEN and CDR2 SYDVKM. In DNA form, the CDR3 reads TGTGCCAGCGGGGCCTGGGGACAGGGGGCCTTCGAGCAGTACTTC. Its translation: CASGAWGQGAFEQYF.

This clonotype was counted a few times. The J gene is TRBJ1-2, the V gene TRBV6-5; 12 bases line up with TRBD1. The V gene's germline CDR1 is MNHEY and CDR2 SVGAGI. Germline trimming cut 5 bases from V and 6 bases from J; bases unmatched to any gene: 4. The CDR3 runs to 14 residues. CDR3 DNA sequence: TGTGCCAGCAGTAGGGACAGGGGGCTTGATGGCTACACCTTC. Protein: CASSRDRGLDGYTF.